A selection of T cell receptor beta chains follows, all from one sample in a study of cytomegalovirus exposure and HLA in healthy donors. Sequencing was performed with immunoSEQ multiplex PCR; in TCRdb, only in-frame clones are kept and a portion is missing. The sample consists of 150,000 to 200,000 clones, approximately 71% of them appearing once. Sequenced input: PBMCs. Receptors originate from a young man in good health and CMV-seropositive. CDR3s include the opening cysteine and the closing phenylalanine or tryptophan. A D gene is named only where the DNA matches it firmly. Not all rows give a size; the values are once, few, many and, for expanded clones, a class.

j_call	v_call	d_call	clone_size	cdr3_aa	cdr3_nt
TRBJ2-1	TRBV9	.	.	CASSGGVRVQQFF	TGTGCCAGCAGCGGGGGAGTGAGAGTTCAGCAGTTCTTC
TRBJ2-1	TRBV5-1	TRBD2	.	CASKSGGEYNEQFF	TGCGCCAGCAAGTCGGGGGGGGAGTACAATGAGCAGTTCTTC
TRBJ2-7	TRBV4-1	.	.	CASSQDPFVRQYF	TGCGCCAGCAGCCAAGATCCGTTTGTTCGGCAGTACTTC
TRBJ2-7	TRBV2	.	.	CASRPGPSYEQYF	TGTGCCAGCAGACCAGGTCCCTCCTACGAGCAGTACTTC
TRBJ2-1	TRBV5-1	.	.	CASSFPKEGAGNEQFF	TGCGCCAGCAGCTTTCCCAAGGAGGGAGCGGGCAATGAGCAGTTCTTC
TRBJ2-1	TRBV6-1	TRBD1	.	CASSERTGGGLGEQFF	TGTGCCAGCAGTGAAAGGACAGGGGGCGGTCTTGGGGAGCAGTTCTTC
TRBJ2-3	TRBV6-5	.	.	CASSENGDTQYF	TGTGCCAGCAGTGAAAACGGGGATACGCAGTATTTT
TRBJ1-5	TRBV27	.	.	CASSPRGGLSNQPQHF	TGTGCCAGCAGTCCAAGGGGTGGATTGAGCAATCAGCCCCAGCATTTT
TRBJ1-4	TRBV10-2	.	.	CASSEGRADEKLFF	TGCGCCAGCAGTGAGGGGAGGGCAGATGAAAAACTGTTTTTT
TRBJ1-5	TRBV27	.	.	CASSQGKAGQPQHF	TGTGCCAGCAGCCAGGGAAAGGCAGGTCAGCCCCAGCATTTT
TRBJ2-2	TRBV7-3	TRBD2	.	CASSRRAGVSSANTGELFF	TGTGCCAGCAGCCGCCGGGCGGGAGTCAGTTCGGCGAACACCGGGGAGCTGTTTTTT
TRBJ2-2	TRBV9	TRBD2	.	CASSARVGLAGSSTGELFF	TGTGCCAGCAGCGCCCGGGTGGGACTAGCGGGTAGTAGCACCGGGGAGCTGTTTTTT
TRBJ2-3	TRBV7-3	.	.	CASSLLRSTDTQYF	TGTGCCAGCAGCCTCCTCAGAAGCACAGATACGCAGTATTTT
TRBJ2-2	TRBV4-2	TRBD2	few	CASSRDRPRTSGRARTGELFF	TGTGCCAGCAGCCGGGACAGACCCAGGACTAGCGGGAGGGCCAGGACCGGGGAGCTGTTTTTT
TRBJ2-2	TRBV9	.	.	CASSVSIRDSYNTGELFF	TGTGCCAGCAGCGTAAGCATCCGGGATTCCTATAACACCGGGGAGCTGTTTTTT
TRBJ2-7	TRBV6-5	.	.	CASRVSAFLYEQYF	TGTGCCAGCAGGGTTAGCGCTTTTCTGTACGAGCAGTACTTC
TRBJ2-1	TRBV2	TRBD2	.	CASSPEGLAGWERLFF	TGTGCCAGCAGCCCAGAGGGACTAGCGGGATGGGAGCGGTTGTTCTTC
TRBJ2-3	TRBV28	TRBD2	.	CASSFGGRGSDTQYF	TGTGCCAGCAGTTTCGGCGGGAGAGGGTCAGATACGCAGTATTTT
TRBJ2-7	TRBV27	.	few	CASSRRPGVPYEQYF	TGTGCCAGCAGTCGGCGTCCGGGAGTCCCTTACGAGCAGTACTTC
TRBJ2-3	TRBV10-1	.	.	CASSESGLPPDTQYF	TGCGCCAGCAGTGAGTCTGGACTACCCCCAGATACGCAGTATTTT
TRBJ2-6	TRBV29-1	TRBD2	.	CSVRGGSSSSGANVLTF	TGCAGCGTGCGGGGGGGCAGTTCCAGCTCTGGGGCCAACGTCCTGACTTTC
TRBJ2-7	TRBV5-4	TRBD2	few	CASSSGTSGIRGEQYF	TGTGCCAGCAGCTCCGGGACTAGCGGGATTAGGGGCGAGCAGTACTTC
TRBJ2-1	TRBV30	TRBD1	.	CAWTEPTGGEQFF	TGTGCCTGGACAGAACCGACAGGGGGTGAGCAGTTCTTC
TRBJ2-3	TRBV27	TRBD1	once	CASSLKRPGQPPTDTQYF	TGTGCCAGCAGTCTGAAACGACCGGGACAGCCCCCCACAGATACGCAGTATTTT
TRBJ2-5	TRBV6-6	.	.	CASSYTAGAKGETQYF	TGTGCCAGCAGTTACACTGCGGGGGCGAAAGGAGAGACCCAGTACTTC
TRBJ2-7	TRBV27	.	once	CANLIGGLGDKCYEQYF	TGTGCCAACCTTATCGGGGGGTTGGGGGACAAATGCTACGAGCAGTACTTC
TRBJ2-1	TRBV5-6	TRBD2	.	CASRPTEFGRAENEQFF	TGTGCCAGCAGGCCAACTGAGTTCGGGAGGGCCGAGAATGAGCAGTTCTTC
TRBJ1-3	TRBV6-6	.	.	CAAGSSSGNTIYF	TGTGCCGCGGGGTCGTCCTCTGGAAACACCATATATTTT